This is a list of T cell receptor beta chains from one sample in a study of identical twins. Using its own MiXCR run on the 5' RACE reads, TCRdb lists one record per CDR3 protein. The repertoire holds 600,000 to 800,000 distinct CDR3 sequences, around 20% seen once, with 4% to 5.5% in the top ten. The same data also contributed to another study, on T cells expressing NK-cell markers.

The specimen was PBMCs. The source of these receptors is a woman under 30 in good health. Both conserved end residues are trimmed from each CDR3. The D gene is left open where the match is weak.

D	V	J	CDR3
.	TRBV7-9	TRBJ1-4	ASSPQASNEKLF
TRBD2	TRBV10-3	TRBJ2-5	AIGEREDQETQY
TRBD1	TRBV15	TRBJ1-2	ATSRDRIYYGYT
TRBD2	TRBV6-5	TRBJ2-3	ASSYSAWGGVAGPDTQY
.	TRBV20-1	TRBJ2-1	SAPELGEQF
.	TRBV20-1	TRBJ2-1	SAPVPTDPYNEQF
TRBD1	TRBV29-1	TRBJ1-1	SVSSTDRITEAF
TRBD2	TRBV18	TRBJ2-1	ASSPPLTSGSGGTYNEQF
TRBD1	TRBV3-1	TRBJ1-6	ASSQGTGGSPLH
.	TRBV12-3/TRBV12-4	TRBJ2-3	ASSLMRRAKDTQY
.	TRBV6-2/TRBV6-3	TRBJ2-4	ASSSPKRDAKNIQY
.	TRBV6-2/TRBV6-3	TRBJ2-7	ASALGESYEQY
TRBD2	TRBV20-1	TRBJ2-3	SVPGLAKDTQY
TRBD2	TRBV6-5	TRBJ2-7	ASSYSFSSGTSGTEQY
TRBD2	TRBV2	TRBJ2-1	ASRIAGGTEQF
.	TRBV20-1	TRBJ2-5	SAREGRFQETQY
.	TRBV27	TRBJ1-2	ASMPGTNYGYT
TRBD2	TRBV20-1	TRBJ2-3	CARDSASGDADTQY
.	TRBV12-3/TRBV12-4	TRBJ1-2	ASSSSSGDRARRNYGYT
.	TRBV6-5	TRBJ1-4	ASSLGMANEKLF
.	TRBV20-1	TRBJ2-5	SARDTGSGETQY
.	TRBV10-1	TRBJ2-7	ASSESYLGLQDPTYEQY
.	TRBV29-1	TRBJ2-1	SVGAGLYNEQF
.	TRBV5-1	TRBJ1-2	ASSYTASYGYT
TRBD2	TRBV5-1	TRBJ2-7	ASSPPGLAGVGEQY
.	TRBV6-5	TRBJ2-3	ASSYSWGRGTDTQY
TRBD1	TRBV20-1	TRBJ2-7	SAETGSRATNEQY